Following are 20 T cell receptor beta chains from one sample sequenced in a study of metastatic and nonmetastatic thyroid tumors (dated by TCRdb to the early 2020s). Libraries were constructed by PCR. Sequencing used an Illumina HiSeq 4000. TCRdb reran the public reads through fastp at Q25 and MiXCR, keeping productive beta chains. Within this sample are approximately 12,000 clones, with more than 20% of them counted one time only. 12% of the sample is in the top ten clones. Before undergoing thyroid surgery, none of the patients had been given any kind of treatment. Sequencing was done on a sample of adjacent normal tissue. The receptors derive from a female donor with papillary thyroid cancer or a benign thyroid nodule (not recorded which). Some clones in this sample may be carry-over from other donors' samples.

The chain carries TRBV19 and TRBJ1-2; maybe TRBD1 (5 bases). V was cut by 7 bases and J by 3 bases, with 18 bases left in between. The CDR3 loop spans 15 amino acids. Germline V CDR1 and CDR2: LNHDA, SQIVND (reference sequence). As DNA, the CDR3 is TGTGCCAGTATCCCCCAACCGGGACGGGACTATGGCTACACCTTC. The encoded protein is CASIPQPGRDYGYTF. The full variable domain, with the rest looked up from reference TRBV19 and TRBJ1-2, is DGGITQSPKYLFRKEGQNVTLSCEQNLNHDAMYWYRQDPGQGLRLIYYSQIVNDFQKGDIAEGYSVSREKKESFPLTVTSAQKNPTAFYLCASIPQPGRDYGYTFGSGTRLTVV.

This clone was seen a few times. This chain uses TRBV6-1 with TRBJ2-1, with D maybe TRBD2 (6 bases). This CDR3 has 18 amino acids. Germline-derived CDR1 and CDR2 are MNHNS and SASEGT. Trimming removed 3 bases at V and 1 base at J, with 19 bases between. CDR3 amino acids: CASSDYILEGCSYNEQFF. In nucleotides, the CDR3 is TGTGCCAGCAGTGACTATATCCTGGAGGGCTGTTCCTACAATGAGCAGTTCTTC.

This clone was detected only a few times. The V call is TRBV6-2 or TRBV6-3, the J call TRBJ2-7, with D unresolved. Trimming left V 2 bases short and J 0 bases short, with 5 bases between. Germline CDR1 MNHEY, CDR2 SVGEGT. The CDR3 totals 13 residues. Written as DNA, the CDR3 is TGTGCCAGCAGTTACGGCGGCTCCTACGAGCAGTACTTC. Residues: CASSYGGSYEQYF.

This clone was picked up one time. The chain employs TRBV5-5 and TRBJ1-1, with no clear D. V was shortened by 4 bases and J by 3 bases, with 13 bases between the two germline ends. Germline assignment: CDR1 SGHKS and CDR2 YYEKEE (reference sequence). This CDR3 is 14 amino acids long. The CDR3 is CASSESPRDTEAFF. The CDR3 coding sequence is TGTGCCAGCAGCGAGTCCCCGCGGGACACTGAAGCTTTCTTT.

This clone was picked up many times. The gene calls are TRBV6-2 or TRBV6-3 and TRBJ2-7; D is unresolved. V lost 0 bases and J 3 bases, leaving 15 bases between the germline ends. From germline, CDR1 is MNHEY and CDR2 SVGEGT. The CDR3 contains 16 residues. DNA for the CDR3: TGTGCCAGCAGTTACTCGATGGTCTCGGGTGACTACGAGCAGTACTTC. This codes for CASSYSMVSGDYEQYF.

This clone was seen a few times. The gene calls are TRBV18 and TRBJ1-6; D is uncertain. Per germline, CDR1 KGHSH and CDR2 LQKENI. V was cut by 1 base and J by 10 bases, with 11 bases left in between. This CDR3 is built from 14 residues. The CDR3 region is CASSPQEGKSPLHF. The CDR3 DNA is TGTGCCAGCTCACCACAGGAAGGGAAATCACCCCTCCACTTT.

This clone counts as medium-sized. The V and J genes are TRBV12-5 and TRBJ2-1; D might be TRBD1 (5 bases). This CDR3 has 15 residues. Germline-derived CDR1 and CDR2 are LGHNT and FRNRAP. The germline V and J ends were trimmed by 3 bases and 8 bases, with 17 bases remaining between them. The CDR3 is CASGFESRVFYEQFF. DNA for the CDR3: TGTGCTAGTGGTTTTGAATCCAGGGTCTTTTATGAGCAGTTCTTC.

Judged by abundance, this clone is medium-sized (0.01 to 0.1%). The V call is TRBV7-9, the J call TRBJ2-7; D not certain. Trimming removed 2 bases from V and 3 bases from J, with 8 bases in between. Germline V gene sequence: CDR1 SEHNR, CDR2 FQNEAQ (reference sequence). CDR3 length equals 13 residues. The CDR3 DNA reads as TGTGCCAGCAGCTTAAAACTGGGCTACGAGCAGTACTTC. It yields the protein CASSLKLGYEQYF.

This clone was seen a handful of times. A junction end diverges from the germline sequence, so it may reflect a read error. This sequence joins TRBV6-5 and TRBJ2-7, with 7 nucleotides matching TRBD2. CDR1 and CDR2 (germline): MNHEY, SVGAGI. This CDR3 comprises 15 residues. The CDR3 DNA sequence: TGTGCCAGCAGTTACTCGGGAGGGAGCTCCTACGAGCAATACTTC. Protein: CASSYSGGSSYEQYF.

In this sample, this clone turned up many times. Other DNA sequences in the sample encode the same CDR3. The rearrangement joins TRBV19 to TRBJ2-3; D unclear. CDR1 is LNHDA, CDR2 SQIVND, per germline (reference sequence). The CDR3 is made up of 14 amino acids. Trimming took off 3 bases at V and 1 base at J, with 8 bases between the two ends. The CDR3 region has the DNA TGTGCCAGTAGTATCCTACCCGGCACAGATACGCAGTATTTT. Translation gives CASSILPGTDTQYF.

This clone was counted only a few times. This sequence joins TRBV6-2 or TRBV6-3 and TRBJ2-3, with 14 bases lining up with TRBD2. V gave up 6 bases and J gave up 4 bases; unmatched junction bases: 12. The CDR3 spans 18 residues. CDR1 MNHEY and CDR2 SVGEGT come from the germline V gene. CDR3 residues: CASRPDLGLAGEPDTQYF. The CDR3 DNA sequence: TGTGCCAGCAGACCCGATCTGGGACTAGCGGGAGAGCCAGATACGCAGTATTTT.

This clone was picked up many times. The J gene is TRBJ2-1, the V gene TRBV7-9, with TRBD2 matching 7 bases. The CDR3 totals 14 residues. CDR1 and CDR2 (germline): SEHNR, FQNEAQ (reference sequence). After removal of 5 bases from V and 7 bases from J, the junction contained 8 bases not matched to a gene. CDR3 nucleotides: TGTGCCAGCAGCACCGGACTAGAGGGTAATGAGCAGTTCTTC. Protein product: CASSTGLEGNEQFF.

In this sample, this clone turned up a few times. This chain uses TRBV28 with TRBJ1-1; a weak D match, TRBD1 (5 bases). V lost 6 bases and J lost 3, with 11 bases in between. The CDR3 runs to 13 residues. In germline, CDR1 is MDHEN, CDR2 SYDVKM. The CDR3 spells CASRGQGHTEAFF. As DNA, the CDR3 is TGTGCCAGCAGGGGGCAGGGTCACACTGAAGCTTTCTTT.

At least ten counts were recorded for this clone. The J gene is TRBJ1-3, the V gene TRBV14, with unresolved D. This CDR3 spans 15 amino acids. Per the germline V gene, CDR1 is SGHDN and CDR2 is FVKESK. V gave up 3 bases and J gave up 1 base, with 10 bases separating them. CDR3 bases: TGTGCCAGCAGCCATGGGTTCGGATCTGGAAACACCATATATTTT. Protein product: CASSHGFGSGNTIYF.

This clone was detected only a few times. The rearrangement uses TRBV6-5 and TRBJ1-5; no clear D. Germline V gene lookup returns CDR1 MNHEY and CDR2 SVGAGI. V gave up 4 bases and J gave up 0 bases, with 7 bases separating them. The CDR3 length is 14 residues. For the CDR3, the DNA is TGTGCCAGCAGTTTCAGCTTTAGCAATCAGCCCCAGCATTTT. Protein sequence: CASSFSFSNQPQHF.

Turning to this clone: This is likely a read error, given that the CDR3 carries no conserved phenylalanine or tryptophan at its end. No DNA is shown, since the ends of the CDR3 on it are uncertain; the CDR3 is the one TCRdb lists. This chain links TRBV10-2 with TRBJ1-2; the listed D gene, TRBD1, was not tested against the DNA. The germline gives CDR1 WSHSY, CDR2 SAAADI. The CDR3 has 16 amino acids, counting both end residues. CDR3 amino acids: CSSSESRTARGYGCTC.

This clone is classed as medium-sized. The chain joins TRBV6-2 or TRBV6-3 to TRBJ2-2; the match to TRBD2 covers 11 bases. The CDR3 covers 15 residues. Germline loops: CDR1 MNHEY, CDR2 SVGEGT. V dropped 6 bases and J dropped 0; count of bases not matched to a gene: 0. CDR3 residues: CASRLAGANTGELFF. DNA for the CDR3: TGTGCCAGCAGACTAGCGGGAGCGAACACCGGGGAGCTGTTTTTT.

V is TRBV20-1 and J is TRBJ2-7, with D perhaps matching TRBD1 (6 bases). Germline-derived CDR1 and CDR2 are DFQATT and SNEGSKA (reference sequence). The V end lost 1 base, the J end lost 5 bases, and 18 bases lay between the germline ends. The CDR3 is 15 residues long. CDR3 region: CSARGPDRMDDEQYF. The DNA of the CDR3 is TGCAGTGCTAGAGGGCCTGACAGGATGGACGACGAGCAGTACTTC.

The rearrangement uses TRBV7-9 and TRBJ1-1, with a weak D call TRBD1 (6 bases). The V end lost 4 bases, the J end lost 6 bases, and 18 bases lay between the germline ends. The CDR3 loop spans 15 amino acids. CDR1 is SEHNR, CDR2 FQNEAQ, per germline (reference sequence). The CDR3 is CASSSKGGGQAEAFF. In DNA, the CDR3 is TGTGCCAGCAGCTCCAAGGGGGGTGGGCAGGCTGAAGCTTTCTTT. Combining the CDR3 with reference TRBV7-9 and TRBJ1-1 gives the whole variable domain DTGVSQNPRHKITKRGQNVTFRCDPISEHNRLYWYRQTLGQGPEFLTYFQNEAQLEKSRLLSDRFSAERPKGSFSTLEIQRTEQGDSAMYLCASSSKGGGQAEAFFGQGTRLTVV.

The chain is built from TRBV9 and TRBJ1-4; D is ambiguous. CDR1 is SGDLS and CDR2 is YYNGEE in the germline V gene. Trimming cost V 3 bases and J 3 bases, with 6 bases left between them. The CDR3 spans 13 residues. The CDR3 coding sequence is TGTGCCAGCAGCGCCATTGCTAATGAAAAACTGTTTTTT. Translation: CASSAIANEKLFF.